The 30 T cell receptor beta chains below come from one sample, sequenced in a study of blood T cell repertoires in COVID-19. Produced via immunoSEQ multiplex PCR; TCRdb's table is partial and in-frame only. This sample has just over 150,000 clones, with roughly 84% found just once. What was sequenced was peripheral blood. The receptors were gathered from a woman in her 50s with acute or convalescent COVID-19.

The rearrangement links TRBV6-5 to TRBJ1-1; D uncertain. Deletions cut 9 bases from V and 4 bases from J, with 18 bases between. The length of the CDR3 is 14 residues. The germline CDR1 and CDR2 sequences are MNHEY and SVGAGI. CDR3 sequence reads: CARAGRALGTEAFF. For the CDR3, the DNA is TGTGCCAGGGCGGGGAGGGCTTTGGGCACTGAAGCTTTCTTT.

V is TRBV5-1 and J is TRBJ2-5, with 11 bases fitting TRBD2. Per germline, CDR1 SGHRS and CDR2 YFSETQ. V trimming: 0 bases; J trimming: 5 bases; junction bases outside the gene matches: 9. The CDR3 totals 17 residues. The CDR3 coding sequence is TGCGCCAGCAGCTTGGAGGCTAGCGGGGGGTTTATGGAGACCCAGTACTTC. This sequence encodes CASSLEASGGFMETQYF.

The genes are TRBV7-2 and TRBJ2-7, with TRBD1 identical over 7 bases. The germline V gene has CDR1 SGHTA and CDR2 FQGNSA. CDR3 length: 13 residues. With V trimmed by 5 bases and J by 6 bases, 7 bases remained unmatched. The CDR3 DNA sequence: TGTGCCAGCAGCCTAAGACAGGGCTCCGAGCAGTACTTC. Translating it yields CASSLRQGSEQYF.

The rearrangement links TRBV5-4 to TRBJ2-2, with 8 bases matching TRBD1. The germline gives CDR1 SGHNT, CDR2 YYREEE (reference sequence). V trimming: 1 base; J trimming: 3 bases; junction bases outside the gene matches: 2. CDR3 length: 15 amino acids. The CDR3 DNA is TGTGCCAGCAGCTTGCAGGGGGCTGACACCGGGGAGCTGTTTTTT. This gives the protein CASSLQGADTGELFF.

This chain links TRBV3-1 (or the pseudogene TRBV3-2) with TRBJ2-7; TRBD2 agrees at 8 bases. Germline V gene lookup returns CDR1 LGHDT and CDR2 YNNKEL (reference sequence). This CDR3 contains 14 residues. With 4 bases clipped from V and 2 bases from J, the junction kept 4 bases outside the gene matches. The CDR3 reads CASSRSGATYEQYF. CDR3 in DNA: TGTGCCAGCAGCCGTAGCGGGGCTACCTACGAGCAGTACTTC.

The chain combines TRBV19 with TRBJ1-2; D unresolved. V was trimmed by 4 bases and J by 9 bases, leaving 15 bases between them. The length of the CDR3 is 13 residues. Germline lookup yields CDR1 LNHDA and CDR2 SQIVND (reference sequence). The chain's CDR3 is CASSTARAGRYTF. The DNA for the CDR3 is TGTGCCAGTAGTACCGCGAGGGCCGGTCGCTACACCTTC.

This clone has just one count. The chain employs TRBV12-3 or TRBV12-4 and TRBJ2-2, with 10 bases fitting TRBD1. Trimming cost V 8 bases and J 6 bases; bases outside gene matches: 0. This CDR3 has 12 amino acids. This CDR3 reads CASGTGAGELFF. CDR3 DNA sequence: TGTGCCAGCGGGACAGGGGCCGGGGAGCTGTTTTTT.

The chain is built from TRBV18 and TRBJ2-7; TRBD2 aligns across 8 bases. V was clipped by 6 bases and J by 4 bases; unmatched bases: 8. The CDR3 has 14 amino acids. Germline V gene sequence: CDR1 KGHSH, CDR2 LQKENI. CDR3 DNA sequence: TGTGCCAGCTCCCGAGCAGCGGGAGAGTACGAGCAGTACTTC. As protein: CASSRAAGEYEQYF.

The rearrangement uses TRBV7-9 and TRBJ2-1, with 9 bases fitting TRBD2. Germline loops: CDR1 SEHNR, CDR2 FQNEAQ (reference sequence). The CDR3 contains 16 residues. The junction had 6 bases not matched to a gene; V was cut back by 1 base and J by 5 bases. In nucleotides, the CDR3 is TGTGCCAGCAGCTTAGTTGGCGGGGGGGCCGACAATGAGCAGTTCTTC. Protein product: CASSLVGGGADNEQFF.

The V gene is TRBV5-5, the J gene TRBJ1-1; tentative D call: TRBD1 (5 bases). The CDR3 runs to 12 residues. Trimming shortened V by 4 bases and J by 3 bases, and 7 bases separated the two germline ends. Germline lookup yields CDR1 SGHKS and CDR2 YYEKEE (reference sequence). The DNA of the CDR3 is TGTGCCAGCAGCCGGGGGTACACTGAAGCTTTCTTT. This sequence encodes CASSRGYTEAFF.

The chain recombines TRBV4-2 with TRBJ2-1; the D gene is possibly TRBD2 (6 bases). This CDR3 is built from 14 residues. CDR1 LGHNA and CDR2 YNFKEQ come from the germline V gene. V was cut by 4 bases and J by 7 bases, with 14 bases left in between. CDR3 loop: CASSRSGTQNEQFF. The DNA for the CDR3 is TGTGCCAGCAGCCGCTCCGGGACTCAGAATGAGCAGTTCTTC.

In DNA form, the CDR3 reads TGTGCCACCAGCCCACCGGGACAGGGGTCTGCCGGGGAGCTGTTTTTT. This sequence encodes CATSPPGQGSAGELFF. This chain connects TRBV24-1 to TRBJ2-2, with 10 bases lining up with TRBD1. CDR1 and CDR2 (germline): KGHDR, SFDVKD. CDR3 length equals 16 residues. V shed 7 bases, J shed 6 bases, and the junction held 10 bases outside the gene matches.

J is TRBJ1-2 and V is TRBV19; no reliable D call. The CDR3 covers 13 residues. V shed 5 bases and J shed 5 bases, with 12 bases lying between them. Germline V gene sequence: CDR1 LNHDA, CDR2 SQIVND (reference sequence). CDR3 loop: CASSAGIGYGYTF. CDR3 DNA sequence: TGTGCCAGTAGTGCAGGAATTGGATATGGCTACACCTTC.

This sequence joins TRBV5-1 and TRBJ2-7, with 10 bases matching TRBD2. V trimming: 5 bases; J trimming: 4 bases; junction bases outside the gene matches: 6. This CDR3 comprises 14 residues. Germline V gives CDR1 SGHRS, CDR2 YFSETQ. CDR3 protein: CASSRFSGRYEQYF. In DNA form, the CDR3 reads TGCGCCAGCAGTCGGTTTAGCGGGAGGTACGAGCAGTACTTC.

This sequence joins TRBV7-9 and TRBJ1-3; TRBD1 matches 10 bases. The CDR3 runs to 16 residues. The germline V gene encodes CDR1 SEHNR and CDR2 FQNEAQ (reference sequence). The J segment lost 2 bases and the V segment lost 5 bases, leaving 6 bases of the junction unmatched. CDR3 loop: CASSPDRGLTGNTIYF. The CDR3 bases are TGTGCCAGCAGCCCAGACAGGGGGCTAACTGGAAACACCATATATTTT.

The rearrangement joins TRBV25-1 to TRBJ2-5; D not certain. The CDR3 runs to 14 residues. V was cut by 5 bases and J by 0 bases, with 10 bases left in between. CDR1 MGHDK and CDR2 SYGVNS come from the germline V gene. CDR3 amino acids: CASSSQSYQETQYF. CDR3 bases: TGTGCCAGCAGTTCTCAGTCGTACCAAGAGACCCAGTACTTC.

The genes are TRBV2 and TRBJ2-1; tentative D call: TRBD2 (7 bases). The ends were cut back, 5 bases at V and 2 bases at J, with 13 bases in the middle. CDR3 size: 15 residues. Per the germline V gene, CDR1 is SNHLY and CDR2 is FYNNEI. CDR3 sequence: CASSKGGGAYNEQFF. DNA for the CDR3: TGTGCCAGCAGTAAGGGGGGGGGCGCCTACAATGAGCAGTTCTTC. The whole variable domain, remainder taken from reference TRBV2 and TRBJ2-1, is EPEVTQTPSHQVTQMGQEVILRCVPISNHLYFYWYRQILGQKVEFLVSFYNNEISEKSEIFDDQFSVERPDGSNFTLKIRSTKLEDSAMYFCASSKGGGAYNEQFFGPGTRLTVL.

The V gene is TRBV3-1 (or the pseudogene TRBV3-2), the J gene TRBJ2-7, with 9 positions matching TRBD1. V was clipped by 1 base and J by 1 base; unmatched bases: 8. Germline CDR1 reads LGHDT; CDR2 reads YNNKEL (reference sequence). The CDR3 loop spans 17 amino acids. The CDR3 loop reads CASSQAESGTGSYEQYF. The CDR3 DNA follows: TGTGCCAGCAGCCAAGCCGAATCCGGGACAGGGTCCTACGAGCAGTACTTC.

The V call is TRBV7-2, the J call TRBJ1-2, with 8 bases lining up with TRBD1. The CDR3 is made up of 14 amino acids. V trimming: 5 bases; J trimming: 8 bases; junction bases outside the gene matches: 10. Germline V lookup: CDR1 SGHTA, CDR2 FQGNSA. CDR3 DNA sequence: TGTGCCAGCAGCGCCTGGACAGGGAGTGAGGGCTACACCTTC. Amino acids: CASSAWTGSEGYTF.

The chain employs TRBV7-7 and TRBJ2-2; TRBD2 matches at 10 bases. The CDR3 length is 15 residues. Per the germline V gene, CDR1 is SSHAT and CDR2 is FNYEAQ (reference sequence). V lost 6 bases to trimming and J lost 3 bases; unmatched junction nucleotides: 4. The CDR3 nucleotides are TGTGCCAGCAGAAGGACTAGCGGCGACACCGGGGAGCTGTTTTTT. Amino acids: CASRRTSGDTGELFF.

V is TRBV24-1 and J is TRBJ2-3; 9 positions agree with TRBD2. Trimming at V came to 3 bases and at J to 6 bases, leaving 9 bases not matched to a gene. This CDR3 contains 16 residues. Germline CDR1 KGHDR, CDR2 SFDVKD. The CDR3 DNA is TGTGCCACCAGTGATACGCGGACTAGCGTGGATGATACGCAGTATTTT. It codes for CATSDTRTSVDDTQYF.

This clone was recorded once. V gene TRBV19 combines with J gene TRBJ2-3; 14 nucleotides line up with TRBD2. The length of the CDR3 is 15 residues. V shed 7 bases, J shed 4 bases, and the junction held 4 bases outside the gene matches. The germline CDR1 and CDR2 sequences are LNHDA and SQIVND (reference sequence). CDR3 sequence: CASTGTSGSADTQYF. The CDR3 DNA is TGTGCCAGTACCGGGACTAGCGGGAGTGCAGATACGCAGTATTTT.

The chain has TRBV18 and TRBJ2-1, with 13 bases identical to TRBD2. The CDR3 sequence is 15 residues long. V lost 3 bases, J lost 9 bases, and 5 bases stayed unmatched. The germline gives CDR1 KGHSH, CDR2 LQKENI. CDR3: CASSPGTSGKSEQFF. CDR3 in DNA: TGTGCCAGCTCACCCGGGACTAGCGGGAAGAGTGAGCAGTTCTTC.

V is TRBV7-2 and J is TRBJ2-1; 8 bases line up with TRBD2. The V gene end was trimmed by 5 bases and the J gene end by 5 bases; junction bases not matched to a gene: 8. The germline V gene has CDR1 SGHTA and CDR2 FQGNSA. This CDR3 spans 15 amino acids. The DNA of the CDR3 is TGTGCCAGCAGCCCAATAGCGGGGATTAACAATGAGCAGTTCTTC. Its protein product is CASSPIAGINNEQFF.

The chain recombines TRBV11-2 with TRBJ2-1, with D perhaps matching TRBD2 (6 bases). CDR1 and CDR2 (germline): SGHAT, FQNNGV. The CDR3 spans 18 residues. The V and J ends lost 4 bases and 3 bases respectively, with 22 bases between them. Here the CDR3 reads CASSSQGLTSVYYNEQFF. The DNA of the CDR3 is TGTGCCAGCAGCTCCCAGGGACTGACCTCGGTGTACTACAATGAGCAGTTCTTC.

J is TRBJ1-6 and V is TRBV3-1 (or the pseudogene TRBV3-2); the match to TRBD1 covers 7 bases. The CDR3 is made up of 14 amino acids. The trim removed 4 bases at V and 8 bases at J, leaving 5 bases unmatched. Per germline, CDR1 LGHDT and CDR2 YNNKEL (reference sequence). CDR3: CASSPRQGDSPLHF. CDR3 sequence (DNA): TGTGCCAGCAGCCCCCGACAGGGAGATTCACCCCTCCACTTT.

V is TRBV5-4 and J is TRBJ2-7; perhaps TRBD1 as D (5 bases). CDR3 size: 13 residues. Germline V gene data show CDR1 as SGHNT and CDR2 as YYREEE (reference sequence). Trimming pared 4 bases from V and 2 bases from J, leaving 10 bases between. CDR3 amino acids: CASSRGFTYEQYF. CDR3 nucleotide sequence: TGTGCCAGCAGCAGGGGTTTTACCTACGAGCAGTACTTC.

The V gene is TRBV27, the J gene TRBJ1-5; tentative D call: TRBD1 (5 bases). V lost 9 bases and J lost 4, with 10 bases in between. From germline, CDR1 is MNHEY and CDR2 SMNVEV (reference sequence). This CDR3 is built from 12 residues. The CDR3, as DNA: TGTGCCAGTAGGACACTTAATCAGCCCCAGCATTTT. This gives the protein CASRTLNQPQHF.

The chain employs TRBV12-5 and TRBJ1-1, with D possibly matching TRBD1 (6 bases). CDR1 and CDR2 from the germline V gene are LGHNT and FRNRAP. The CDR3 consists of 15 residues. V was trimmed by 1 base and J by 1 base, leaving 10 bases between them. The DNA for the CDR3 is TGTGCTAGTGGTTTGGAACTGGGGGCGAACACTGAAGCTTTCTTT. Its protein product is CASGLELGANTEAFF.

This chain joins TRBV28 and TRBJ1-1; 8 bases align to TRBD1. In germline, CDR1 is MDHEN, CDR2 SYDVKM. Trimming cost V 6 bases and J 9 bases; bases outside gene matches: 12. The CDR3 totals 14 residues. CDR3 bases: TGTGCCAGCAGCAAACTTTCACGGGACAGGCAAGCTTTCTTT. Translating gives CASSKLSRDRQAFF.